These 25 T cell receptor beta chains came from one sample sequenced in a study of CD8 T cells in Susac syndrome. The RNA input was roughly 0.45 to 1 ug, and it was reverse transcribed with random hexamers. TCRdb recomputed calls from the immunoSEQ multiplex PCR reads with MiXCR, one row per CDR3 protein. The sample shows fewer than 150,000 distinct CDR3 sequences, 90% to 95% of them seen only once. The sample consisted of CD8+ T cells from PBMCs. These receptor sequences come from a human donor in good health.

The J gene is TRBJ1-3, the V gene TRBV28, with TRBD1 matching over 10 bases. This CDR3 contains 16 residues. The junction had 7 bases not matched to a gene; V was cut back by 4 bases and J by 4 bases. Germline loops: CDR1 MDHEN, CDR2 SYDVKM. The CDR3 coding sequence is TGTGCCAGCAGTTACCCGGGACAGGGGCTGGGAAACACCATATATTTT. Translated, it gives CASSYPGQGLGNTIYF.

This chain connects TRBV7-9 to TRBJ1-2, with D possibly matching TRBD1 (6 bases). Trimming shortened V by 3 bases and J by 4 bases, and 9 bases separated the two germline ends. This CDR3 region has 13 residues. Per germline, CDR1 SEHNR and CDR2 FQNEAQ (reference sequence). CDR3 amino acids: CASSLDSTYGYTF. As DNA, the CDR3 is TGTGCCAGCAGCTTGGACAGTACCTATGGCTACACCTTC.

This sequence joins TRBV27 and TRBJ1-2; 9 nucleotides match TRBD1. Germline V gene data show CDR1 as MNHEY and CDR2 as SMNVEV (reference sequence). The ends lost 3 bases at V and 4 bases at J; junction bases unmatched: 6. The CDR3 sequence is 15 residues long. The chain's CDR3 is CASSFNRGLSYGYTF. The CDR3, as DNA: TGTGCCAGCAGTTTCAACAGGGGGCTTTCCTATGGCTACACCTTC.

This chain links TRBV5-6 with TRBJ2-2, with TRBD1 as a possible D gene (5 bases). Germline V gene lookup returns CDR1 SGHDT and CDR2 YYEEEE. The length of the CDR3 is 16 residues. The germline V and J ends were trimmed by 1 base and 5 bases, with 15 bases remaining between them. The CDR3 reads CASSLITQQATGELFF. In DNA, the CDR3 is TGTGCCAGCAGCTTGATTACTCAACAGGCAACCGGGGAGCTGTTTTTT. Complete variable domain (other parts from reference TRBV5-6 and TRBJ2-2): DAGVTQSPTHLIKTRGQQVTLRCSPKSGHDTVSWYQQALGQGPQFIFQYYEEEERQRGNFPDRFSGHQFPNYSSELNVNALLLGDSALYLCASSLITQQATGELFFGEGSRLTVL.

The chain joins TRBV3-1 to TRBJ2-7; 10 positions agree with TRBD2. The V segment lost 2 bases and the J segment 5 bases; nucleotides outside the gene matches: 15. This CDR3 has 18 residues. The germline gives CDR1 LGHDT, CDR2 YNNKEL (reference sequence). The CDR3 nucleotides read TGTGCCAGCAGCCAACTAGTATCTAGCGGGAGTGAGGGACACGAGCAGTACTTC. Encoded protein: CASSQLVSSGSEGHEQYF.

J is TRBJ2-2 and V is TRBV11-3, with a possible D match to TRBD1 (5 bases). Germline CDR1 reads SGHNT; CDR2 reads YENEEA. The CDR3 contains 13 residues. Trimming removed 3 bases from V and 7 bases from J, with 9 bases in between. The CDR3 DNA sequence: TGTGCCAGCAGCTTGACAGTCCTCGGGGAGCTGTTTTTT. Amino acids: CASSLTVLGELFF.

The chain is built from TRBV4-3 and TRBJ2-7, with D possibly being TRBD1 (7 bases). V was clipped by 1 base and J by 5 bases, with 12 bases between them. CDR1 is LGHNA, CDR2 YSLEER, per germline. The CDR3 loop spans 14 amino acids. CDR3 in amino acids: CASSQGAGGNEQYF. The CDR3 DNA sequence: TGCGCCAGCAGCCAAGGAGCAGGGGGGAACGAGCAGTACTTC.

V usage is TRBV29-1 and J usage is TRBJ2-5, with D uncertain. Germline V gene sequence: CDR1 SQVTM, CDR2 ANQGSEA. The CDR3 extends over 17 amino acids. V was cut by 6 bases and J by 5 bases, with 28 bases left in between. For the CDR3, the DNA is TGCAGCGTCGAACCCGACGGCTTCGCCACCCTGGGGGAGACCCAGTACTTC. It is translated as CSVEPDGFATLGETQYF.

This clonotype occurred a few times. The J gene is TRBJ2-1, the V gene TRBV6-2 or TRBV6-3, with D unclear. Germline V lookup: CDR1 MNHEY, CDR2 SVGEGT. Trimming cost V 0 bases and J 4 bases, with 7 bases left between them. The length of the CDR3 is 14 residues. The CDR3 reads CASSYSATYNEQFF. The CDR3 nucleotides are TGTGCCAGCAGTTACTCGGCGACTTACAATGAGCAGTTCTTC.

The CDR3 DNA reads TGCAGTGCTCTCAGCGGCCCTGAAGCTTTCTTT. It is translated as CSALSGPEAFF. The chain carries TRBV20-1 and TRBJ1-1; D ambiguous. CDR1 is DFQATT and CDR2 is SNEGSKA in the germline V gene (reference sequence). V was shortened by 5 bases and J by 6 bases, with 10 bases between the two germline ends. This CDR3 spans 11 amino acids.

The chain couples TRBV7-9 to TRBJ1-2; 8 nucleotides match TRBD1. The V gene end was trimmed by 5 bases and the J gene end by 4 bases; junction bases not matched to a gene: 9. This CDR3 has 15 amino acids. Germline loops: CDR1 SEHNR, CDR2 FQNEAQ (reference sequence). This CDR3 reads CASSQEDRAAYGYTF. CDR3 bases: TGTGCCAGCAGCCAAGAGGACAGGGCGGCCTATGGCTACACCTTC. Looking up the rest from reference TRBV7-9 and TRBJ1-2 gives the full variable domain: DTGVSQNPRHKITKRGQNVTFRCDPISEHNRLYWYRQTLGQGPEFLTYFQNEAQLEKSRLLSDRFSAERPKGSFSTLEIQRTEQGDSAMYLCASSQEDRAAYGYTFGSGTRLTVV.

The CDR3 region has the DNA TGTGCCACCGCACACGTATACAATGAGCAGTTCTTC. It specifies CATAHVYNEQFF. The chain employs TRBV27 and TRBJ2-1; D is undetermined. The CDR3 loop spans 12 amino acids. Germline CDR1 reads MNHEY; CDR2 reads SMNVEV (reference sequence). V was pared by 10 bases and J by 4 bases, with 11 bases between.

The genes are TRBV9 and TRBJ2-3, with D unclear. The length of the CDR3 is 16 residues. Germline values: CDR1 SGDLS, CDR2 YYNGEE. Trimming cost V 0 bases and J 2 bases, with 13 bases left between them. CDR3 in DNA: TGTGCCAGCAGCGTAGGGAAGCGCCCGATCACAGATACGCAGTATTTT. Its translation is CASSVGKRPITDTQYF.

The rearrangement links TRBV15 to TRBJ2-1; no reliable D call. Germline V gene data show CDR1 as LNHNV and CDR2 as YYDKDF (reference sequence). This CDR3 has 14 amino acids. V was pared by 3 bases and J by 8 bases, with 14 bases between. CDR3 nucleotides: TGTGCCACCAGCAGTTCTCCCCCGGTGGATGAGCAGTTCTTC. This encodes CATSSSPPVDEQFF.

The chain joins TRBV28 to TRBJ2-2; D unclear. V shed 1 base and J shed 5 bases, with 2 bases lying between them. Germline CDR1 and CDR2: MDHEN and SYDVKM. The CDR3 contains 12 residues. DNA of the CDR3: TGTGCCAGCAGTTTATATACCGGGGAGCTGTTTTTT. Translation: CASSLYTGELFF. Variable domain in full (rest from reference TRBV28 and TRBJ2-2): DVKVTQSSRYLVKRTGEKVFLECVQDMDHENMFWYRQDPGLGLRLIYFSYDVKMKEKGDIPEGYSVSREKKERFSLILESASTNQTSMYLCASSLYTGELFFGEGSRLTVL.

The rearrangement links TRBV4-3 to TRBJ1-1; TRBD1 aligns across 8 bases. V shed 6 bases, J shed 4 bases, and the junction held 10 bases outside the gene matches. Germline-derived CDR1 and CDR2 are LGHNA and YSLEER. The CDR3 contains 15 residues. CDR3 residues: CASSLRPDRVTEAFF. In nucleotides, the CDR3 is TGCGCCAGCAGTCTCAGGCCGGACAGGGTCACTGAAGCTTTCTTT.

The V gene is TRBV3-1, the J gene TRBJ2-5, with 15 nucleotides matching TRBD2. V lost 5 bases, J lost 4 bases, and 5 bases stayed unmatched. Per the germline V gene, CDR1 is LGHDT and CDR2 is YNNKEL (reference sequence). The CDR3 consists of 16 residues. The CDR3 nucleotides are TGTGCCAGCAGCTTGGGACTAGCGGGGGGCGGAGAGACCCAGTACTTC. Translating it yields CASSLGLAGGGETQYF.

This chain joins TRBV7-2 and TRBJ2-7; 11 bases agree with TRBD1. The junction had 3 bases not matched to a gene; V was cut back by 4 bases and J by 4 bases. Germline V gene sequence: CDR1 SGHTA, CDR2 FQGNSA. The CDR3 loop spans 14 amino acids. The CDR3 reads CASSWDRGAYEQYF. The CDR3 DNA sequence: TGTGCCAGCAGCTGGGACAGGGGGGCATACGAGCAGTACTTC.

CDR3 DNA: TGTGCCAGCAGTTACACAACAACAGATACGCAGTATTTT. This gives the protein CASSYTTTDTQYF. The chain links TRBV6-5 to TRBJ2-3; D is unresolved. Germline V gene data show CDR1 as MNHEY and CDR2 as SVGAGI. The CDR3 runs 13 residues. The germline V and J ends were trimmed by 2 bases and 3 bases, with 6 bases remaining between them.

The V and J genes are TRBV6-6 and TRBJ2-5, with 8 bases lining up with TRBD2. Looked up from germline, CDR1 is MNHNY and CDR2 is SVGAGI (reference sequence). V dropped 6 bases and J dropped 3; count of bases not matched to a gene: 12. CDR3 size: 16 residues. The CDR3 sequence is CASRRGAGGVKETQYF. In DNA form, the CDR3 reads TGTGCCAGCAGAAGGGGGGCGGGAGGAGTCAAAGAGACCCAGTACTTC.

This clonotype was counted a single time. The rearrangement uses TRBV20-1 and TRBJ2-1; 11 bases fit TRBD2. V was clipped by 2 bases and J by 8 bases; unmatched bases: 5. CDR1 and CDR2 from the germline V gene are DFQATT and SNEGSKA (reference sequence). This CDR3 is 14 amino acids long. Here the CDR3 reads CSARLAGGPDEQFF. CDR3 nucleotides: TGCAGTGCTAGATTAGCGGGAGGGCCGGATGAGCAGTTCTTC.

The chain carries TRBV12-3 or TRBV12-4 and TRBJ2-4; 9 nucleotides match TRBD2. The CDR3 is 15 amino acids. The V segment lost 6 bases and the J segment 5 bases; nucleotides outside the gene matches: 8. Written as DNA, the CDR3 is TGTGCCAGCAGCAATATAGGACTAGCGCAAAACATTCAGTACTTC. Its protein is CASSNIGLAQNIQYF.

The CDR3: CASSQDNSYNEQFF. CDR3 bases: TGTGCCAGCAGCCAAGACAACTCCTACAATGAGCAGTTCTTC. The chain combines TRBV4-2 with TRBJ2-1; D gene ambiguous. CDR1 and CDR2 (germline): LGHNA, YNFKEQ. Trimming pared 0 bases from V and 0 bases from J, leaving 3 bases between. The CDR3 runs to 14 residues.

The chain employs TRBV7-2 and TRBJ2-5, with 8 positions matching TRBD1. The germline gives CDR1 SGHTA, CDR2 FQGNSA. With 4 bases clipped from V and 4 bases from J, the junction kept 5 bases outside the gene matches. The CDR3 runs 14 residues. Here the CDR3 reads CASSSGQGGETQYF. The CDR3 DNA is TGTGCCAGCAGCTCCGGACAGGGTGGAGAGACCCAGTACTTC.

The chain uses TRBV20-1 and TRBJ2-7; 9 nucleotides agree with TRBD2. CDR1 is DFQATT, CDR2 SNEGSKA, per germline (reference sequence). The CDR3 spans 14 residues. Trimming took 1 base from V and 3 from J; bases not matched to a gene: 4. In DNA, the CDR3 is TGCAGTGCTAGAGCCTCGACTAGCGGCTACGAGCAGTACTTC. Its translation is CSARASTSGYEQYF.